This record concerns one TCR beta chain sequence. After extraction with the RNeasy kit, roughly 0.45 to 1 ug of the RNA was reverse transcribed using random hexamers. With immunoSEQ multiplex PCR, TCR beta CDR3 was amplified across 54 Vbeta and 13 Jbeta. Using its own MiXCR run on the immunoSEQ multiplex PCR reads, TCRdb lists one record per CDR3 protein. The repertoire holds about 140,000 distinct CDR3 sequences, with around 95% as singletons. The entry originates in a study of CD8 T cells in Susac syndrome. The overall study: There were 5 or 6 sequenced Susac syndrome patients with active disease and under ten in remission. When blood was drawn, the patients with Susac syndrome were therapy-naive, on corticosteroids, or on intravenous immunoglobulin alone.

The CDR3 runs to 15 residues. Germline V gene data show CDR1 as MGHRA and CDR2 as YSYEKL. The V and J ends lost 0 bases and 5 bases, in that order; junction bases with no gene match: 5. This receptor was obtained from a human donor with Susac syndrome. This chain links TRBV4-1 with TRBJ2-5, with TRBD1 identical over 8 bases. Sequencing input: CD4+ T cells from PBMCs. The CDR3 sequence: CASSQDRGRRETQYF. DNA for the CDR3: TGCGCCAGCAGCCAAGACAGGGGGCGTCGCGAGACCCAGTACTTC.